This TCR beta chain was found in a study of T cells in Graves' hyperthyroidism and ophthalmopathy. Study findings and constraints: Ophthalmopathy was told apart from stable hyperthyroidism by a 13 V-J model. Model-based prediction identified ophthalmopathy a median 6.5 months prior to its onset.

Researchers defined stable Graves' hyperthyroidism as no ophthalmopathy progression within 18 months. About this clonotype itself: Its antigen is not identified. The CDR3 carries no conserved terminal phenylalanine or tryptophan, so it likely arises from a read error.

What was amplified from RNA transcripts were TCR beta CDR3 regions. The TCR CDR3 first-round RT-PCR relied on the HTBI primer set. TCRdb used MiXCR to reprocess the multiplex PCR reads, holding one entry per CDR3 protein. The data show about 840,000 distinct CDR3 sequences, with around 38% seen just once and about 8.9% held by the top ten. The CDR3 length is 14 residues. Germline assignment: CDR1 SEHNR and CDR2 FQNEAQ (reference sequence). The sequenced sample consisted of blood. The rearrangement uses TRBV7-9 and TRBJ1-1, with a weak D call TRBD1 (5 bases). This TCR was recovered from a man between 18 and 35 years old with Graves' hyperthyroidism. CDR3 sequence (DNA): TGCGCCAGCAGCTTCCATCGACAGCTCACTGAAGCTTTCCTT. This translates into CASSFHRQLTEAFL.